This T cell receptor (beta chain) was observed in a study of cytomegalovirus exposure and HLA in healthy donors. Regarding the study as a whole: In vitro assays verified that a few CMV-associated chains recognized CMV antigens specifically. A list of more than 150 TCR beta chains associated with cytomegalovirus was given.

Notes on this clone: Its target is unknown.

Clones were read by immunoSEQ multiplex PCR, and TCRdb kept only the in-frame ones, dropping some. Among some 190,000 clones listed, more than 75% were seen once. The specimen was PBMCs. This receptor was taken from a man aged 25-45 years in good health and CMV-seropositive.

The CDR3 nucleotides are TGTGCCAGTAGTAACCAGGGTCGGTCGGCAACCGGGGAGCTGTTTTTT. Translated, it gives CASSNQGRSATGELFF. V gene TRBV19 combines with J gene TRBJ2-2, with a weak D call TRBD1 (5 bases). The V end lost 4 bases, the J end lost 5 bases, and 17 bases lay between the germline ends. CDR1 LNHDA and CDR2 SQIVND come from the germline V gene (reference sequence). The CDR3 length is 16 residues.